The 21 T cell receptor beta chains listed next were all sequenced from one sample in a study of shared clonotypes between healthy human individuals. Measured with immunoSEQ multiplex PCR; TCRdb has only the in-frame clones, and not every one. The table lists approximately 1.4 million clones, around 98% of them singletons. Sequencing input: naive CD4+ T cells sorted from blood. As to subset: CD45RA+ positively selected. The origin of the receptors is a man aged 25 to 40 in good health.

The chain joins TRBV6-5 to TRBJ1-4; 9 positions agree with TRBD1. This CDR3 is built from 14 residues. V lost 4 bases, J lost 10 bases, and 7 bases stayed unmatched. Per germline, CDR1 MNHEY and CDR2 SVGAGI. The CDR3 spells CASSSLGTGRKLFF. DNA for the CDR3: TGTGCCAGCAGTTCCCTCGGGACAGGGCGAAAACTGTTTTTT.

The genes are TRBV28 and TRBJ1-2; 9 positions agree with TRBD1. The CDR3 runs to 15 residues. Trimming at V came to 2 bases and at J to 8 bases, leaving 9 bases not matched to a gene. The germline V gene encodes CDR1 MDHEN and CDR2 SYDVKM. The chain's CDR3 is CASSLPIGQGFGYTF. As DNA, the CDR3 is TGTGCCAGCAGTTTACCCATTGGACAGGGGTTCGGCTACACCTTC.

The chain recombines TRBV18 with TRBJ1-1, with a tentative D call TRBD1 (5 bases). V lost 4 bases and J 1 base, leaving 19 bases between the germline ends. This CDR3 contains 17 residues. Germline V gives CDR1 KGHSH, CDR2 LQKENI. In DNA form, the CDR3 reads TGTGCCAGCTCACTTTCCCTCCCCGGGACGGCGAACACTGAAGCTTTCTTT. Its protein is CASSLSLPGTANTEAFF.

The rearrangement joins TRBV12-5 to TRBJ2-1, with D unclear. Per germline, CDR1 LGHNT and CDR2 FRNRAP. The CDR3 contains 13 residues. Trimming took off 5 bases at V and 6 bases at J, with 11 bases between the two ends. The CDR3 coding sequence is TGTGCTAGTGGTGCCCCCCCTAGCAATGAGCAGTTCTTC. It encodes CASGAPPSNEQFF.

As concerns this clone: Other DNA sequences in the sample encode the same CDR3. In DNA, the CDR3 is TGTGCCAGCAGCCGAGACTTGAGCTCCTACAATGAGCAGTTCTTC. Amino acids: CASSRDLSSYNEQFF. J is TRBJ2-1 and V is TRBV5-4; D not resolved. Trimming removed 4 bases from V and 0 bases from J, with 11 bases in between. CDR3 length: 15 amino acids. Germline assignment: CDR1 SGHNT and CDR2 YYREEE (reference sequence).

The chain combines TRBV5-6 with TRBJ2-5; D gene unclear. The CDR3 runs 13 residues. Germline V gene lookup returns CDR1 SGHDT and CDR2 YYEEEE. V gave up 5 bases and J gave up 1 base, with 9 bases separating them. CDR3 DNA: TGTGCCAGCAGAACCGGGCTCCAAGAGACCCAGTACTTC. Its protein product is CASRTGLQETQYF.

V gene TRBV29-1 combines with J gene TRBJ2-3; D gene unclear. Germline lookup yields CDR1 SQVTM and CDR2 ANQGSEA. The CDR3 covers 12 residues. Trimming stripped 7 bases from V and 3 bases from J, with 11 bases between. The chain's CDR3 is CSGLRYTDTQYF. Written as DNA, the CDR3 is TGCAGCGGTCTCAGATATACAGATACGCAGTATTTT.

This sequence joins TRBV5-1 and TRBJ2-1, with TRBD1 matching over 7 bases. This CDR3 comprises 15 residues. Germline V gives CDR1 SGHRS, CDR2 YFSETQ. The ends lost 3 bases at V and 4 bases at J; junction bases unmatched: 7. This CDR3 reads CASSYAGTDYNEQFF. Here the CDR3 DNA reads TGCGCCAGCAGCTACGCCGGGACAGATTACAATGAGCAGTTCTTC.

The chain recombines TRBV7-2 with TRBJ2-1, with D hard to call. Looked up from germline, CDR1 is SGHTA and CDR2 is FQGNSA. With 3 bases removed from V and 0 bases from J, the gap between germline ends came to 15 bases. The CDR3 consists of 17 residues. CDR3 loop: CASSFFLRTSSYNEQFF. The CDR3 nucleotides read TGTGCCAGCAGCTTTTTCCTCAGGACGAGCTCCTACAATGAGCAGTTCTTC.

This clone showed up just once. The genes are TRBV11-2 and TRBJ1-2; D remains ambiguous. This CDR3 region has 12 residues. The V and J ends lost 8 bases and 4 bases respectively, with 11 bases between them. Germline assignment: CDR1 SGHAT and CDR2 FQNNGV. Written as DNA, the CDR3 is TGTGCCAGCTCCGCGGCCGCCTATGGCTACACCTTC. Residues: CASSAAAYGYTF.

Note on this clone: The sample contains more than one DNA sequence encoding this CDR3. V gene TRBV29-1 combines with J gene TRBJ2-7; D is ambiguous. CDR3 size: 11 residues. From germline, CDR1 is SQVTM and CDR2 ANQGSEA. The ends were cut back, 4 bases at V and 6 bases at J, with 10 bases in the middle. This CDR3 reads CSVGPAAEQYF. DNA of the CDR3: TGCAGCGTTGGTCCCGCTGCCGAGCAGTACTTC.

J is TRBJ2-2 and V is TRBV7-9; 8 nucleotides line up with TRBD1. The ends lost 2 bases at V and 1 base at J; junction bases unmatched: 6. Germline V lookup: CDR1 SEHNR, CDR2 FQNEAQ (reference sequence). The CDR3 contains 17 residues. DNA for the CDR3: TGTGCCAGCAGCTTAATGCCGGGGACAGGGAACACCGGGGAGCTGTTTTTT. Amino acid sequence: CASSLMPGTGNTGELFF.

The chain carries TRBV7-2 and TRBJ2-3; a possible D gene is TRBD2 (6 bases). The CDR3 is 15 amino acids. Looked up from germline, CDR1 is SGHTA and CDR2 is FQGNSA. Trimming stripped 6 bases from V and 0 bases from J, with 13 bases between. The CDR3 spells CASSAGRTSTDTQYF. The CDR3 DNA follows: TGTGCCAGCAGTGCGGGGCGGACGAGCACAGATACGCAGTATTTT.

The chain joins TRBV2 to TRBJ2-7; 12 bases agree with TRBD2. With V trimmed by 6 bases and J by 7 bases, 7 bases remained unmatched. Germline CDR1 is SNHLY and CDR2 is FYNNEI. The CDR3 is made up of 14 amino acids. The CDR3 protein is CASRQTSGSGEQYF. The DNA of the CDR3 is TGTGCCAGCAGACAGACTAGCGGGAGCGGGGAGCAGTACTTC.

This rearrangement joins TRBV7-2 to TRBJ2-7; 10 bases are a match to TRBD2. This CDR3 region has 17 residues. CDR1 is SGHTA and CDR2 is FQGNSA in the germline V gene. J was trimmed by 0 bases and V by 0 bases; bases with no gene match: 5. CDR3 bases: TGTGCCAGCAGCTTAGCCAAAACTAGCGGGGCCTCCTACGAGCAGTACTTC. It specifies CASSLAKTSGASYEQYF.

The CDR3 DNA reads TGTGCCAGCAGAGGGGCTCCACTATTATACCAAGAGACCCAGTACTTC. Its protein product is CASRGAPLLYQETQYF. The V and J genes are TRBV2 and TRBJ2-5; D is perhaps TRBD1 (5 bases). Germline CDR1 and CDR2: SNHLY and FYNNEI. V lost 6 bases and J 0 bases, leaving 17 bases between the germline ends. This CDR3 contains 16 residues.

The V gene is TRBV29-1, the J gene TRBJ2-3, with a possible D match to TRBD1 (5 bases). CDR1 SQVTM and CDR2 ANQGSEA come from the germline V gene. Trimming removed 4 bases from V and 9 bases from J, with 11 bases in between. The CDR3 has 11 residues. The CDR3 coding sequence is TGCAGCGTTGGGGTCGCAGGGACGCAGTATTTT. It specifies CSVGVAGTQYF.

This clone appeared a single time. The V call is TRBV10-3, the J call TRBJ2-1, with D maybe TRBD2 (6 bases). V lost 0 bases, J lost 8 bases, and 14 bases lay in between. The germline CDR1 and CDR2 sequences are ENHRY and SYGVKD. The CDR3 is made up of 15 amino acids. DNA of the CDR3: TGTGCCATCAGTGAGTCGACTGGGGGGTATGATGAGCAGTTCTTC. Amino acid sequence: CAISESTGGYDEQFF.

V usage is TRBV7-9 and J usage is TRBJ2-1, with a tentative D call TRBD2 (5 bases). Germline V gives CDR1 SEHNR, CDR2 FQNEAQ (reference sequence). V lost 10 bases and J 8 bases, leaving 21 bases between the germline ends. CDR3 size: 14 residues. The CDR3 is CAISGYPRVDEQFF. The CDR3 coding sequence is TGTGCCATAAGCGGCTACCCGAGGGTCGATGAGCAGTTCTTC.

This chain uses TRBV18 with TRBJ2-1, with 11 bases that match TRBD2. Germline V gives CDR1 KGHSH, CDR2 LQKENI. V gave up 1 base and J gave up 0 bases; unmatched junction bases: 5. This CDR3 region has 18 residues. The chain's CDR3 is CASSPRLAGISSYNEQFF. Written as DNA, the CDR3 is TGTGCCAGCTCACCACGACTAGCGGGGATAAGCTCCTACAATGAGCAGTTCTTC.

V gene TRBV11-2 combines with J gene TRBJ2-2, with 9 bases aligning to TRBD2. The CDR3 totals 18 residues. The V segment lost 4 bases and the J segment 1 base; nucleotides outside the gene matches: 10. CDR1 is SGHAT and CDR2 is FQNNGV in the germline V gene. For the CDR3, the DNA is TGTGCCAGCAGCTCCGCTTCCTGGACTAGCGAGAACACCGGGGAGCTGTTTTTT. This translates into CASSSASWTSENTGELFF.